Listed here are 2 T cell receptor beta chains from one sample, sequenced in a study of technical replicates of blood from a few donors. Assay used: immunoSEQ multiplex PCR; TCRdb lists only in-frame clones, some missing. The sample carries roughly 68,000 clones, approximately 91% recorded once. Sequencing was done on a sample of PBMCs. Receptors were obtained from a human donor in good health. Some clones in this sample may be carry-over from other donors' samples.

The chain has TRBV6-6 and TRBJ2-3, with a tentative D call TRBD1 (5 bases). This CDR3 spans 13 amino acids. The V and J ends lost 5 bases and 6 bases respectively, with 12 bases between them. The germline V gene has CDR1 MNHNY and CDR2 SVGAGI (reference sequence). The CDR3 protein is CASSLRGLDTQYF. Written as DNA, the CDR3 is TGTGCCAGCAGTCTAAGGGGATTGGATACGCAGTATTTT.

The chain employs TRBV5-1 and TRBJ2-1; TRBD1 might be the D (6 bases). Trimming took off 6 bases at V and 3 bases at J, with 10 bases between the two ends. CDR1 is SGHRS, CDR2 YFSETQ, per germline. The CDR3 totals 13 residues. The CDR3 region has the DNA TGCGCCAGCACCGGACAGAACTACAATGAGCAGTTCTTC. This gives the protein CASTGQNYNEQFF.